This T cell receptor beta chain was identified during a study of CD8+CD57+ T cells in acquired aplastic anemia. On the study more broadly: CD4+ and CD8+ cells, once sorted, gave DNA averaging approximately 3.3 ug.

Concerning this clonotype: Its target is unknown.

Genomic DNA served as template for TCR beta VDJ and CDR3 profiling. From the reads, TCRdb called clonotypes with MiXCR, one entry per CDR3 protein. The repertoire holds approximately 270,000 distinct CDR3 sequences, with around three fifths as singletons. The CDR3 has 12 residues. The germline CDR1 and CDR2 sequences are ENHRY and SYGVKD. V lost 10 bases and J lost 1, with 10 bases in between. Study outcomes and limitations: Patients and controls shared approximately 30 CD8+ CDR3 sequences. With respect to CD8+ Simpson's diversity, patients and controls did not differ significantly.

The sequence derives from a human donor with severe aplastic anemia or a healthy control (not recorded which). The material sequenced was sorted CD4+, CD8+, or CD8+CD57+ T cells (not recorded which) from PBMCs. The rearrangement links TRBV10-3 to TRBJ1-1; D not resolved. CDR3 loop: CATDPGNTEAFF. The CDR3 nucleotides read TGTGCCACCGATCCAGGGAACACTGAAGCTTTCTTT.